This T cell receptor beta chain was identified in a study of tumor-infiltrating lymphocytes in primary liver carcinoma. Study background: The patients, men and women alike, were aged 30 to 69 years.

Notes on this clonotype: The antigen remains undetermined. An end of the junction does not agree with germline; a read error may underlie this.

A primer in the constant region served to generate TCR beta cDNA from approximately 500 ng of total RNA. Construction of TCR beta libraries relied on three successive nested multiplex PCR rounds employing slightly modified ARM-PCR. TRBV1-TRBV30 forward primers paired with a C-beta reverse primer drove the first two PCR rounds, roughly 10 cycles each. TCRdb re-called the multiplex PCR reads through MiXCR, storing one row per CDR3 protein. Among 35,000 to 45,000 distinct CDR3 sequences listed, roughly 80% were seen once. Total RNA and DNA came together from approximately 20-30 mg of bulk tissue without cell sorting. Among the patients, all had chronic HBV infection and none had been treated. Study observations and caveats: Against blood, tumors held a significantly higher top-250-clone fraction (p = 0.039). Researchers found tumor-adjacent and tumor-blood pairs overlapped less than tumor region pairs.

CDR3 length: 15 amino acids. Germline CDR1 and CDR2: MNHNS and SASEGT. Sequencing was carried out using tumor-adjacent normal liver tissue. The chain carries TRBV6-1 and TRBJ2-7; TRBD2 matches at 11 bases. The origin of this receptor is a young woman with primary liver carcinoma and hepatitis B virus infection. The CDR3 DNA reads as TGTGCCAACAGTGAAACTAGCGGGAGCTCTTACGAGCAGTACTTC. Amino acid sequence: CANSETSGSSYEQYF.